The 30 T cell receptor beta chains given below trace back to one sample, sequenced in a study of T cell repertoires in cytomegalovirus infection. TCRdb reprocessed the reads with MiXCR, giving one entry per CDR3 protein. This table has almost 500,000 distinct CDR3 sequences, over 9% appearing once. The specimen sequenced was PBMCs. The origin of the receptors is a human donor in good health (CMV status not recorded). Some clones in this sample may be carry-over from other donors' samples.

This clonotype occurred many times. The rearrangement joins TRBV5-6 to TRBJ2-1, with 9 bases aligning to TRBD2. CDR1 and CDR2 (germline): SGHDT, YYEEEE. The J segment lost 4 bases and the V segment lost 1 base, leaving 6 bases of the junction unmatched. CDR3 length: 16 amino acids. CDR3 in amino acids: CASSLWAGGVYNEQFF. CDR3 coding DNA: TGTGCCAGCAGCTTGTGGGCGGGGGGGGTTTACAATGAGCAGTTCTTC.

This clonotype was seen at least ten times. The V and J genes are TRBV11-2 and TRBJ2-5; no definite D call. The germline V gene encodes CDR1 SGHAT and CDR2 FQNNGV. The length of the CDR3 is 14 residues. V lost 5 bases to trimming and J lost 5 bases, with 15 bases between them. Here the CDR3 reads CASSLDPDVETQYF. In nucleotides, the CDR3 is TGTGCCAGCAGCCTGGACCCGGACGTGGAGACCCAGTACTTC.

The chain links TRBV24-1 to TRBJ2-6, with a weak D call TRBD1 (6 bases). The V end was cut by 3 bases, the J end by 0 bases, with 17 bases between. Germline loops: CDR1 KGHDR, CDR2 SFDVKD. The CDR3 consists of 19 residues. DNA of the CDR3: TGTGCCACCAGTGATCTTAAGGGAAGGGGACACTCTGGGGCCAACGTCCTGACTTTC. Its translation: CATSDLKGRGHSGANVLTF.

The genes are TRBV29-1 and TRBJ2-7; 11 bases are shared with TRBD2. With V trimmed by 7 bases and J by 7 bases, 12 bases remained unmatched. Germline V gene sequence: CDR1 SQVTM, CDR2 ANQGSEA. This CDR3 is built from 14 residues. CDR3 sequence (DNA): TGCAGCGCCTCCTTAGCGGGAGGGCCGGGGGAGCAGTACTTC. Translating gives CSASLAGGPGEQYF.

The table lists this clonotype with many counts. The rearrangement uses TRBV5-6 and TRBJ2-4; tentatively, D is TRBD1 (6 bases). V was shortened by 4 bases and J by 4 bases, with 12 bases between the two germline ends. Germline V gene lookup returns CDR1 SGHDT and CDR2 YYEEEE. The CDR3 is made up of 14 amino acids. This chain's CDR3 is CASSPTGVKNIQYF. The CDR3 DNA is TGTGCCAGCAGCCCGACAGGCGTTAAAAACATTCAGTACTTC. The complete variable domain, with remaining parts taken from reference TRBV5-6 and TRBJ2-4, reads DAGVTQSPTHLIKTRGQQVTLRCSPKSGHDTVSWYQQALGQGPQFIFQYYEEEERQRGNFPDRFSGHQFPNYSSELNVNALLLGDSALYLCASSPTGVKNIQYFGAGTRLSVL.

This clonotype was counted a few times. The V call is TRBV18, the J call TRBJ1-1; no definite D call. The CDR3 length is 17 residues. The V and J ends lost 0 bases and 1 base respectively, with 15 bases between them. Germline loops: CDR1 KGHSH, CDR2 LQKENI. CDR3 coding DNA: TGTGCCAGCTCACCACCGCTAAAACTGGGCAGGAACACTGAAGCTTTCTTT. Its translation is CASSPPLKLGRNTEAFF.

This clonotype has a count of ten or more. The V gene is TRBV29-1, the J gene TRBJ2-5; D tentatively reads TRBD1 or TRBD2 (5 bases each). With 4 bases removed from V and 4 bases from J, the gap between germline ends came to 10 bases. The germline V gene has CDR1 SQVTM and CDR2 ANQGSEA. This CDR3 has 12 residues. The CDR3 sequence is CSVVGERETQYF. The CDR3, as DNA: TGCAGCGTTGTGGGGGAGCGAGAGACCCAGTACTTC.

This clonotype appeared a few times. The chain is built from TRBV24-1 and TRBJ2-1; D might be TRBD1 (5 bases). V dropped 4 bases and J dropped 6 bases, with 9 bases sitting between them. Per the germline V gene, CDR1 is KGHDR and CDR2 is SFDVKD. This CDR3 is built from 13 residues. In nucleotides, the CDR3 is TGTGCCACCAGTGACAGGGCCACCAATGAGCAGTTCTTC. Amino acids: CATSDRATNEQFF.

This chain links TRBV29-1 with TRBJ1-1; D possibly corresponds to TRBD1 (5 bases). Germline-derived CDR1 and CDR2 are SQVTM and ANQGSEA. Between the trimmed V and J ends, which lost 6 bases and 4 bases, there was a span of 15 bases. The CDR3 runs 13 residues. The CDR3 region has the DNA TGCAGCGTGATGGGGCAGGCGAGCACTGAAGCTTTCTTT. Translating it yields CSVMGQASTEAFF. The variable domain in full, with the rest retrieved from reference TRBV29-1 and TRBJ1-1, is SAVISQKPSRDICQRGTSLTIQCQVDSQVTMMFWYRQQPGQSLTLIATANQGSEATYESGFVIDKFPISRPNLTFSTLTVSNMSPEDSSIYLCSVMGQASTEAFFGQGTRLTVV.

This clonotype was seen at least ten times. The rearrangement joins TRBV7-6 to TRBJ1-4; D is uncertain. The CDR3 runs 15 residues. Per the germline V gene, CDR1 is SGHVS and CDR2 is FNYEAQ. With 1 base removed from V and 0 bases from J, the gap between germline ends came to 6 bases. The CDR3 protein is CASSLDSSTNEKLFF. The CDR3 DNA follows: TGTGCCAGCAGCTTAGATTCGTCAACTAATGAAAAACTGTTTTTT.

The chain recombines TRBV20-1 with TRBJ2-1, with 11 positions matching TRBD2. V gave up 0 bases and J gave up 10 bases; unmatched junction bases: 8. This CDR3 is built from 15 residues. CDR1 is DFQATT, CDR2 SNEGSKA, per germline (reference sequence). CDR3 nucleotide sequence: TGCAGTGCTAGAGATGCACTAGCGGGAGTGGGCGAGCAGTTCTTC. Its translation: CSARDALAGVGEQFF.

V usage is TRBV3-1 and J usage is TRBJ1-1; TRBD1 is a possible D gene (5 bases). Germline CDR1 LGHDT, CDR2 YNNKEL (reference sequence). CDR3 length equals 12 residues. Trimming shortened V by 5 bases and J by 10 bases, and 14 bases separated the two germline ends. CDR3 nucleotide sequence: TGTGCCAGCAGCAGACCCCAGGGCACAGCTTTCTTT. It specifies CASSRPQGTAFF.

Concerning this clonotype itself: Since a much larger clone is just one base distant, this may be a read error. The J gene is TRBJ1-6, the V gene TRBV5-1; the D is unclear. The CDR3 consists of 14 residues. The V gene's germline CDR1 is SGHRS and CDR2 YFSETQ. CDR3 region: CASSYRGEEPPLRF. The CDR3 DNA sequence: TGCGCCAGCAGTTACCGGGGAGAGGAGCCACCCCTCCGCTTT. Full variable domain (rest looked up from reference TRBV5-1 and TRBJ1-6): KAGVTQTPRYLIKTRGQQVTLSCSPISGHRSVSWYQQTPGQGLQFLFEYFSETQRNKGNFPGRFSGRQFSNSRSEMNVSTLELGDSALYLCASSYRGEEPPLRFGNGTRLTVT.

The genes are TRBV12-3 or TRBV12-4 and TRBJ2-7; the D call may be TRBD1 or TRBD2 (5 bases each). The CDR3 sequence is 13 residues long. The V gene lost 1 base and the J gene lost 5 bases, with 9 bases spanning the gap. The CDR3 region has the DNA TGTGCCAGCAGTTTAGGAGGGGTCCACGAGCAGTACTTC. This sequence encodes CASSLGGVHEQYF.

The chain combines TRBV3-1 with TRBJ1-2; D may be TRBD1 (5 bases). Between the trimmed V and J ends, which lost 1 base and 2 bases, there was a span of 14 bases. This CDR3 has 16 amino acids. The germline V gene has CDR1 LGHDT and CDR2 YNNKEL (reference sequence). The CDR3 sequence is CASSQVWDLRNYGYTF. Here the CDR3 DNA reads TGTGCCAGCAGCCAAGTATGGGACCTAAGGAACTATGGCTACACCTTC.

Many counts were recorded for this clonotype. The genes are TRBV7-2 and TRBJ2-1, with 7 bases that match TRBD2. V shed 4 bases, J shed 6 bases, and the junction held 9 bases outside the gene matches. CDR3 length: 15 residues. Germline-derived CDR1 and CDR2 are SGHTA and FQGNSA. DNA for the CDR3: TGTGCCAGCAGCTCCAACGCGGGAGCGGGCAATGAGCAGTTCTTC. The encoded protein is CASSSNAGAGNEQFF.

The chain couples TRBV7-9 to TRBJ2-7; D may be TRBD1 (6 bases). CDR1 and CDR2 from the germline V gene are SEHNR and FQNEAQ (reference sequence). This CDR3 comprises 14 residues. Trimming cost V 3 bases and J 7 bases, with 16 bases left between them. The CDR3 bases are TGTGCCAGCAGCTTTAGGGACATCGAAACTGAGCAGTACTTC. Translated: CASSFRDIETEQYF. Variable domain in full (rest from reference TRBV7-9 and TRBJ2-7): DTGVSQNPRHKITKRGQNVTFRCDPISEHNRLYWYRQTLGQGPEFLTYFQNEAQLEKSRLLSDRFSAERPKGSFSTLEIQRTEQGDSAMYLCASSFRDIETEQYFGPGTRLTVT.

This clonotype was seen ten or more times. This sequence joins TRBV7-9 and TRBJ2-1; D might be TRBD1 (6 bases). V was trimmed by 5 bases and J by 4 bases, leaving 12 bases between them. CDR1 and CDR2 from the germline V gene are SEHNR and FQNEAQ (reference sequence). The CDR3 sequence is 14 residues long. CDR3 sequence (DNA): TGTGCCAGCAGCCCGGACCAGGGGTACAATGAGCAGTTCTTC. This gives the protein CASSPDQGYNEQFF.

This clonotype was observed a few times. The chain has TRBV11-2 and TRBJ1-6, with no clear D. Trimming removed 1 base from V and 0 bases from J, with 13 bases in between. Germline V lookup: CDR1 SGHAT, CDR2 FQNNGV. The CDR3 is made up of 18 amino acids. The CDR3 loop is CASSLAVFASSYNSPLHF. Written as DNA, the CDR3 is TGTGCCAGCAGCTTAGCAGTGTTTGCCAGCTCCTATAATTCACCCCTCCACTTT.

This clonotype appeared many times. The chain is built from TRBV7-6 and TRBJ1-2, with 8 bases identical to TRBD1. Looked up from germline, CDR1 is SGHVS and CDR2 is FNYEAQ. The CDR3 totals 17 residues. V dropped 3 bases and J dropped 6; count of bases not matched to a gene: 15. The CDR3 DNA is TGTGCCAGCAGCTTGGGCGCCGAGGACAGGGTTGGGCATGGCTACACCTTC. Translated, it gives CASSLGAEDRVGHGYTF. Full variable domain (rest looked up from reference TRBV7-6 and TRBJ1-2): GAGVSQSPRYKVTKRGQDVALRCDPISGHVSLYWYRQALGQGPEFLTYFNYEAQQDKSGLPNDRFSAERPEGSISTLTIQRTEQRDSAMYRCASSLGAEDRVGHGYTFGSGTRLTVV.

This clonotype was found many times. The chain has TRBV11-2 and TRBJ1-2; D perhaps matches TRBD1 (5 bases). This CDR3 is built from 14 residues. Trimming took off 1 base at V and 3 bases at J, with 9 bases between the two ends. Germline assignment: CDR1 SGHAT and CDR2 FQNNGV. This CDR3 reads CASSLVRGDYGYTF. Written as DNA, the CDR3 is TGTGCCAGCAGCTTAGTAAGAGGGGACTATGGCTACACCTTC. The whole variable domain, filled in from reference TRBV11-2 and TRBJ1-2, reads EAGVAQSPRYKIIEKRQSVAFWCNPISGHATLYWYQQILGQGPKLLIQFQNNGVVDDSQLPKDRFSAERLKGVDSTLKIQPAKLEDSAVYLCASSLVRGDYGYTFGSGTRLTVV.

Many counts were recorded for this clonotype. CDR3 in amino acids: CASSLQGRHTGELFF. CDR3 DNA: TGTGCCAGCAGCTTGCAGGGCCGGCACACCGGGGAGCTGTTTTTT. V gene TRBV7-2 combines with J gene TRBJ2-2; possibly TRBD1 for D (5 bases). The germline V gene has CDR1 SGHTA and CDR2 FQGNSA. The CDR3 totals 15 residues. Between the trimmed V and J ends, which lost 3 bases and 3 bases, there was a span of 11 bases. Together with reference TRBV7-2 and TRBJ2-2, the CDR3 gives the full variable domain: GAGVSQSPSNKVTEKGKDVELRCDPISGHTALYWYRQSLGQGLEFLIYFQGNSAPDKSGLPSDRFSAERTGGSVSTLTIQRTQQEDSAVYLCASSLQGRHTGELFFGEGSRLTVL.

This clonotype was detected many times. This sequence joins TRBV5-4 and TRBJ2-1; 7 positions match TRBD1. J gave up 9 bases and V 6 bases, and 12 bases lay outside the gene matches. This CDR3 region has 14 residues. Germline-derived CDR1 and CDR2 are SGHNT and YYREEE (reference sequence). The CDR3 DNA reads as TGTGCCAGCAAACTGGTGGGACAGTTGGTTGAGCAGTTCTTC. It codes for CASKLVGQLVEQFF.

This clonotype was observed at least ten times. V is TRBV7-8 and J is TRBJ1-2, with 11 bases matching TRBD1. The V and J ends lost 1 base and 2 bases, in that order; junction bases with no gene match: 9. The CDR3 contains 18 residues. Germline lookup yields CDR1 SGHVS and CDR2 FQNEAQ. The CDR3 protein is CASSLGARTGGPNYGYTF. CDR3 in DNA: TGTGCCAGCAGCTTAGGGGCGAGGACAGGGGGCCCGAACTATGGCTACACCTTC.

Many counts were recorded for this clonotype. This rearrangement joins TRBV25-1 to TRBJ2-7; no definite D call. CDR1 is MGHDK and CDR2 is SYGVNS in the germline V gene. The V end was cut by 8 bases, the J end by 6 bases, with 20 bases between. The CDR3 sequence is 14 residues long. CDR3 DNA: TGTGCCAGCGCACCTCCTCATGAAGGTAGCGAGCAGTACTTC. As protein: CASAPPHEGSEQYF.

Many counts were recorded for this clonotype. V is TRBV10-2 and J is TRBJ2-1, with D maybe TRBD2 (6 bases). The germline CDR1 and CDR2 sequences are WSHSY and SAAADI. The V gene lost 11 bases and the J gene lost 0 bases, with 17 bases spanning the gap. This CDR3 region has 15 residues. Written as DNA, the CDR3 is TGCGCCCTTGGAGGGACTTTGAGCTCCTACAATGAGCAGTTCTTC. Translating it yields CALGGTLSSYNEQFF.

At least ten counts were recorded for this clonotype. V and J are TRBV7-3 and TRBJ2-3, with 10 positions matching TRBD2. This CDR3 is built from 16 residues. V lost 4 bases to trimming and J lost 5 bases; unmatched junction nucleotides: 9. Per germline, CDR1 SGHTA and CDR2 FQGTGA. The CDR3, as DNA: TGTGCCAGCAGCTCCTCGAGCGGGGGGGCCCAAGATACGCAGTATTTT. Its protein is CASSSSSGGAQDTQYF.

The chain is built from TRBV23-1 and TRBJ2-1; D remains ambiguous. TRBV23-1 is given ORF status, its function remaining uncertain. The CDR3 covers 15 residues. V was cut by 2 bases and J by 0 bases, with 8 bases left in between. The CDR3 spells CASSQVQSSYNEQFF. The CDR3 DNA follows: TGCGCCAGCAGTCAAGTTCAGAGCTCCTACAATGAGCAGTTCTTC.

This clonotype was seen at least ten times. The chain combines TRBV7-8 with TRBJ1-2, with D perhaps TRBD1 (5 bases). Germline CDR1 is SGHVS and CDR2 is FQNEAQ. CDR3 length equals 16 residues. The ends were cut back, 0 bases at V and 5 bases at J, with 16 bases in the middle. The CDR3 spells CASSLAWGSGTYGYTF. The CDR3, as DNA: TGTGCCAGCAGCTTAGCGTGGGGTTCAGGGACTTATGGCTACACCTTC.

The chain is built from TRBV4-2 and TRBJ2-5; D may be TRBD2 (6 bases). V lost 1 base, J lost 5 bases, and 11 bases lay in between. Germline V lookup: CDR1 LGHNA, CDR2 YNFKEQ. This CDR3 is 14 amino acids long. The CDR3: CASSQVGGHETQYF. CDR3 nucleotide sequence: TGTGCCAGCAGCCAAGTGGGGGGTCATGAGACCCAGTACTTC.